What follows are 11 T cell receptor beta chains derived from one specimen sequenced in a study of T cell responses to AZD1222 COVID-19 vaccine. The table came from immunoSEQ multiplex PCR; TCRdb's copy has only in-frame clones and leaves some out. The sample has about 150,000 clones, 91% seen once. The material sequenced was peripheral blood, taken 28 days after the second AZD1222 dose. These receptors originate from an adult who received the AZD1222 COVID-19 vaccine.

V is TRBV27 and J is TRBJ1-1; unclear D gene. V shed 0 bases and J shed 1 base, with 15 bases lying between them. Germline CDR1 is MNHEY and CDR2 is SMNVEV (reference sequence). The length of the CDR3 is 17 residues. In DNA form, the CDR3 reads TGTGCCAGCAGTTTATCCATGGTCCCAACCCAGAACACTGAAGCTTTCTTT. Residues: CASSLSMVPTQNTEAFF.

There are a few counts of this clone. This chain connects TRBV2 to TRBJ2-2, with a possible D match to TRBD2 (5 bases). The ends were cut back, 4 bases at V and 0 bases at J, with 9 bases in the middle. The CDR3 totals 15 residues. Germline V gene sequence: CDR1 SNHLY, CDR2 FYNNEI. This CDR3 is CASSAKRTNTGELFF. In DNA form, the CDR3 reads TGTGCCAGCAGTGCGAAGCGGACGAACACCGGGGAGCTGTTTTTT.

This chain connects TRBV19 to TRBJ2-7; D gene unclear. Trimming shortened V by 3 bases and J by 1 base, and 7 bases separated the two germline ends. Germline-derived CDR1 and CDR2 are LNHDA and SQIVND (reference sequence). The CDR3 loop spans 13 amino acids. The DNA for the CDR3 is TGTGCCAGTAGTATCGGCAAATCCTACGAGCAGTACTTC. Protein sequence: CASSIGKSYEQYF.

The CDR3 loop is CASSQEVAGAYNEQFF. CDR3 nucleotide sequence: TGTGCCAGCAGCCAAGAGGTGGCGGGGGCGTACAATGAGCAGTTCTTC. The chain uses TRBV14 and TRBJ2-1; weak D call: TRBD2 (7 bases). V was shortened by 0 bases and J by 4 bases, with 13 bases between the two germline ends. CDR3 length: 16 amino acids. The germline gives CDR1 SGHDN, CDR2 FVKESK.

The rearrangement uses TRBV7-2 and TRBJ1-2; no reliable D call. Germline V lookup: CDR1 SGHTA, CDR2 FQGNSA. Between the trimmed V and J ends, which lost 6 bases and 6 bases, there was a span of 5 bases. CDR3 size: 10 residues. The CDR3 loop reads CASRGDGYTF. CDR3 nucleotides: TGTGCCAGCAGGGGCGATGGCTACACCTTC.

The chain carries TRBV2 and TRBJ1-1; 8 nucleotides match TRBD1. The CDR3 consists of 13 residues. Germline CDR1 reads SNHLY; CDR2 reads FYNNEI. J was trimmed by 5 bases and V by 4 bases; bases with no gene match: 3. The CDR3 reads CASSANRGTEAFF. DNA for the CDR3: TGTGCCAGCAGTGCCAACAGGGGGACTGAAGCTTTCTTT.

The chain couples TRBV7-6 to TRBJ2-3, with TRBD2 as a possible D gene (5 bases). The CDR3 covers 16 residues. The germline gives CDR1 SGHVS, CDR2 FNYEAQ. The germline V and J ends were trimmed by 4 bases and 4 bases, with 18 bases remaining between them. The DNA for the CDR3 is TGTGCCAGCAGCTCCCTCCCGAGGGCGAGGGCAGATACGCAGTATTTT. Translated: CASSSLPRARADTQYF. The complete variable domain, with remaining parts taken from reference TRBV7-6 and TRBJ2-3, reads GAGVSQSPRYKVTKRGQDVALRCDPISGHVSLYWYRQALGQGPEFLTYFNYEAQQDKSGLPNDRFSAERPEGSISTLTIQRTEQRDSAMYRCASSSLPRARADTQYFGPGTRLTVL.

CDR3 in DNA: TGTGCCAGCTCACCCCTTCAGGGGGGGGCTGGTGGCTACACCTTC. Encoded protein: CASSPLQGGAGGYTF. The chain employs TRBV18 and TRBJ1-2; 7 bases align to TRBD1. The CDR3 has 15 amino acids. J was trimmed by 7 bases and V by 3 bases; bases with no gene match: 11. Germline CDR1 reads KGHSH; CDR2 reads LQKENI. Variable domain in full (rest from reference TRBV18 and TRBJ1-2): NAGVMQNPRHLVRRRGQEARLRCSPMKGHSHVYWYRQLPEEGLKFMVYLQKENIIDESGMPKERFSAEFPKEGPSILRIQQVVRGDSAAYFCASSPLQGGAGGYTFGSGTRLTVV.

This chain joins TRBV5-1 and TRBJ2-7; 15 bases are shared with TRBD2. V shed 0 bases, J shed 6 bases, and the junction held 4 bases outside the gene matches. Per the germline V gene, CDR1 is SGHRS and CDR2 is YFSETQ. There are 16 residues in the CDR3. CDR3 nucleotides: TGCGCCAGCAGCTTGGGGACTAGCGGGGGGGCCGGCGAGCAGTACTTC. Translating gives CASSLGTSGGAGEQYF.

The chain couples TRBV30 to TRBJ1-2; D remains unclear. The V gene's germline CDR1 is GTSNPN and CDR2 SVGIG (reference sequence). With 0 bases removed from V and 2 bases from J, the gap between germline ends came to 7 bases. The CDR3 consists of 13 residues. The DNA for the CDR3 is TGTGCCTGGAGTGTACGGTCGAACTATGGCTACACCTTC. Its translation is CAWSVRSNYGYTF.

In DNA, the CDR3 is TGTGCCAGCACTGAATACCGGTTAAGTGAAGCTTTCTTT. Amino acid sequence: CASTEYRLSEAFF. The chain is built from TRBV7-2 and TRBJ1-1; D remains ambiguous. V was pared by 7 bases and J by 7 bases, with 16 bases between. The CDR3 totals 13 residues. Germline CDR1 is SGHTA and CDR2 is FQGNSA. The full variable domain, in which reference TRBV7-2 and TRBJ1-1 provide the parts outside the CDR3, is GAGVSQSPSNKVTEKGKDVELRCDPISGHTALYWYRQSLGQGLEFLIYFQGNSAPDKSGLPSDRFSAERTGGSVSTLTIQRTQQEDSAVYLCASTEYRLSEAFFGQGTRLTVV.